This T cell receptor (beta chain) came from a study of beta chain features in type 1 diabetes. Points from the study as a whole: Researchers reported that naive, central memory and Treg TCRB repertoires appeared more similar in patients than in healthy donors. Fewer junction insertions and more nucleotide deletions appeared in type 1 diabetes patients.

The study reverse transcribed the entire isolated RNA, so it sequenced expressed TCRB transcripts. Profiled with immunoSEQ multiplex PCR; TCRdb holds only in-frame clones, not every one. This table has around 300,000 clones, 8% appearing once. This clone was observed at least ten times. Its specificity is unknown. This CDR3 has 14 residues. The germline CDR1 and CDR2 sequences are SEHNR and FQNEAQ (reference sequence). V dropped 1 base and J dropped 8 bases, with 14 bases sitting between them. Input material: central memory CD4+ T cells from blood. This chain joins TRBV7-9 and TRBJ1-1; D unclear. The receptor comes from a woman younger than 30 in good health. Here the CDR3 DNA reads TGTGCCAGCAGCTTAGTCTCGGGCTCACAAGAAGCTTTCTTT. This translates into CASSLVSGSQEAFF.